The clone carrying this TCR beta chain has more than one count but fewer than ten. This CDR3 region has 16 residues. Looked up from germline, CDR1 is SGHRS and CDR2 is YFSETQ. The V and J ends lost 5 bases and 7 bases, in that order; junction bases with no gene match: 7. Using immunoSEQ multiplex PCR, the repertoire was profiled, and TCRdb retains in-frame clones only, with some absent. The sample holds a few hundred thousand clones, almost 85% seen once. This entry is derived from a study of blood T cell repertoires in COVID-19. The receptor comes from a human donor in a cohort sampled during active COVID-19. The chain has TRBV5-1 and TRBJ1-6, with TRBD1 matching over 12 bases. The sample was peripheral blood. The CDR3 nucleotides are TGCGCCAGCAGTTACACCGGGACAGGGGGCAATTCACCCCTCCACTTT. It specifies CASSYTGTGGNSPLHF.